A selection of T cell receptor beta chains follows, all from one sample in a study of patients and donors after allogeneic stem cell transplantation. TCRdb processed the RT-PCR reads anew with MiXCR; each CDR3 protein has one entry. Of 900,000 to 1,000,000 distinct CDR3 sequences in the sample, 15% to 20% were seen once. Sequenced: blood, either unsorted or a sorted T cell fraction (not recorded which). The receptors stem from a human donor who was either an allogeneic HSCT recipient or a stem cell or donor lymphocyte infusion donor (not recorded which). It is not recorded whose cells these are; they may come from a transplant donor. The CDR3 runs from the conserved cysteine through the conserved F or W. Each record gives: clone size, J gene, V gene, D gene, CDR3 protein, CDR3 DNA. D genes are given only for firm matches. The listing skips clone size in some rows; elsewhere it reads once, few, many or a size class.

>many|TRBJ2-5|TRBV12-3/TRBV12-4|NA
CASSPSETQYF
TGTGCCAGCAGCCCCTCGGAGACCCAGTACTTC
>few|TRBJ1-1|TRBV10-3|TRBD1
CAITPQGGRGLNTEAFF
TGTGCCATCACCCCACAGGGGGGAAGGGGGTTAAACACTGAAGCTTTCTTT
>NA|TRBJ1-1|TRBV5-6|NA
CASSGFASATEAFF
TGTGCCAGCAGTGGTTTCGCTAGTGCCACTGAAGCTTTCTTT
>NA|TRBJ2-7|TRBV24-1|NA
CATSDSGVSYEQYF
TGTGCCACCAGTGACTCAGGGGTTTCCTACGAGCAGTACTTC
>NA|TRBJ2-5|TRBV5-5|TRBD2
CASSAPSGGSQETQYF
TGTGCCAGCAGCGCCCCTAGCGGGGGGTCCCAAGAGACCCAGTACTTC
>NA|TRBJ1-5|TRBV4-3|NA
CASSQDGAPPGNQPQHF
TGCGCCAGCAGCCAGGACGGGGCCCCCCCTGGCAATCAGCCCCAGCATTTT
>few|TRBJ1-4|TRBV7-9|NA
CASSPRGGSGEKLFF
TGTGCCAGCAGCCCGCGGGGCGGTTCTGGTGAAAAACTGTTTTTT
>NA|TRBJ1-6|TRBV3-1|TRBD1
CASSLRDRTNSPLHF
TGTGCCAGCAGCCTCCGGGACAGAACCAATTCACCCCTCCACTTT
>NA|TRBJ2-5|TRBV6-2/TRBV6-3|TRBD2
CASSYLAGLQETQYF
TGTGCCAGCAGTTACCTAGCGGGACTCCAAGAGACCCAGTACTTC
>many|TRBJ1-1|TRBV20-1|NA
CSASSLGREGSSATEAFF
TGCAGTGCTAGTTCCCTCGGGAGGGAGGGGAGTTCGGCTACTGAAGCTTTCTTT
>NA|TRBJ2-7|TRBV6-2/TRBV6-3|TRBD2
CASTPPRGGRAEQYF
TGTGCCAGCACCCCACCACGCGGGGGGAGGGCCGAGCAGTACTTC
>few|TRBJ1-2|TRBV9|TRBD1
CASSADRDRVGYGYTF
TGTGCCAGCAGCGCAGACCGCGACAGGGTGGGCTATGGCTACACCTTC
>NA|TRBJ2-1|TRBV7-6|NA
CASSLAPGKVSNEQFF
TGTGCCAGCAGCTTAGCGCCCGGGAAGGTCTCCAATGAGCAGTTCTTC
>few|TRBJ2-7|TRBV7-2|TRBD1
CASSLVDRALSDYEQYF
TGTGCCAGCAGCTTAGTGGACAGGGCCCTATCCGACTACGAGCAGTACTTC
>few|TRBJ2-4|TRBV4-3|NA
CASSQEEGSKNIQYF
TGCGCCAGCAGCCAAGAAGAGGGTTCCAAAAACATTCAGTACTTC
>NA|TRBJ2-7|TRBV7-9|NA
CASSSTRGAYYEQYF
TGTGCCAGCAGCTCCACCAGGGGGGCCTATTACGAGCAGTACTTC
>NA|TRBJ1-5|TRBV27|NA
CASSLAGDGGNQPQHF
TGTGCCAGCAGTTTAGCCGGGGATGGAGGCAATCAGCCCCAGCATTTT
>NA|TRBJ1-1|TRBV5-1|NA
CASSLPMGTVNTEAFF
TGCGCCAGCAGCTTGCCTATGGGAACGGTGAACACTGAAGCTTTCTTT
>few|TRBJ2-7|TRBV20-1|TRBD2
CSARTSGLYEQYF
TGCAGTGCCCGGACTAGCGGGCTCTACGAGCAGTACTTC
>NA|TRBJ1-1|TRBV7-9|NA
CASSLAGGAFF
TGTGCCAGCAGCTTAGCGGGTGGAGCTTTCTTT
>NA|TRBJ2-5|TRBV20-1|TRBD2
CSARVAGGKKETQYF
TGCAGTGCTAGAGTGGCGGGGGGGAAGAAAGAGACCCAGTACTTC
>NA|TRBJ1-3|TRBV2|TRBD1
CASSRQGAYTIYF
TGTGCCAGCAGTAGGCAGGGGGCGTACACCATATATTTT
>few|TRBJ2-1|TRBV29-1|NA
CSVEGSNEQFF
TGCAGCGTTGAAGGAAGCAATGAGCAGTTCTTC
>NA|TRBJ2-3|TRBV6-2/TRBV6-3|NA
CASSHREADTQYF
TGTGCCAGCAGTCACAGGGAGGCAGATACGCAGTATTTT
>NA|TRBJ2-5|TRBV14|NA
CASSQERQKYQETQYF
TGTGCCAGCAGCCAAGAACGACAGAAGTACCAAGAGACCCAGTACTTC
>many|TRBJ2-7|TRBV10-3|TRBD1
CAIRDRTIYEQYF
TGTGCCATCAGGGACAGGACCATCTACGAGCAGTACTTC